Below are 12 T cell receptor beta chains sequenced from a single sample in a study of blood T cell repertoires in COVID-19. Profiled with immunoSEQ multiplex PCR; TCRdb holds only in-frame clones, not every one. The sample yields approximately 320,000 clones, roughly 89% seen once. Sequencing was done on a sample of peripheral blood. Receptors were obtained from a woman aged 25 to 45 with COVID-19, enrolled during active disease.

This chain connects TRBV15 to TRBJ1-2; 9 nucleotides match TRBD1. The CDR3 runs to 14 residues. Germline V CDR1 and CDR2: LNHNV, YYDKDF (reference sequence). Trimming removed 0 bases from V and 6 bases from J; junction bases left unmatched: 2. The CDR3 here is CATSRDGTGHGYTF. Written as DNA, the CDR3 is TGTGCCACCAGCAGAGACGGGACAGGGCATGGCTACACCTTC.

The chain is built from TRBV19 and TRBJ2-7; 7 positions match TRBD1. This CDR3 contains 14 residues. Germline lookup yields CDR1 LNHDA and CDR2 SQIVND (reference sequence). V shed 3 bases and J 2 bases; nucleotides not matched to a gene: 4. This CDR3 is CASSMGRGPYEQYF. CDR3 sequence (DNA): TGTGCCAGTAGTATGGGAAGGGGGCCCTACGAGCAGTACTTC.

V gene TRBV19 combines with J gene TRBJ1-1; D ambiguous. The CDR3 is 16 residues long. Germline CDR1 and CDR2: LNHDA and SQIVND (reference sequence). The germline V and J ends were trimmed by 0 bases and 4 bases, with 15 bases remaining between them. CDR3 sequence (DNA): TGTGCCAGTAGTATAGATCGTTTGGGGAGACGCACTGAAGCTTTCTTT. Protein sequence: CASSIDRLGRRTEAFF. Based on the CDR3 plus reference TRBV19 and TRBJ1-1, the full variable domain is DGGITQSPKYLFRKEGQNVTLSCEQNLNHDAMYWYRQDPGQGLRLIYYSQIVNDFQKGDIAEGYSVSREKKESFPLTVTSAQKNPTAFYLCASSIDRLGRRTEAFFGQGTRLTVV.

Remarks on this clone: The sample carries other DNA sequences with the same CDR3. The chain couples TRBV28 to TRBJ2-7; TRBD1 matches at 7 bases. V was pared by 6 bases and J by 2 bases, with 4 bases of the junction left unmatched. CDR3 length equals 13 residues. CDR1 MDHEN and CDR2 SYDVKM come from the germline V gene. This chain's CDR3 is CASSLQGAYEQYF. The CDR3 bases are TGTGCCAGCAGCCTTCAGGGGGCCTACGAGCAGTACTTC.

The chain links TRBV28 to TRBJ1-5, with D perhaps matching TRBD1 (6 bases). Germline V gene data show CDR1 as MDHEN and CDR2 as SYDVKM. V lost 10 bases to trimming and J lost 4 bases, with 11 bases between them. CDR3 length equals 12 residues. The CDR3 bases are TGTGCCACCTGGACAGCAAATCAGCCCCAGCATTTT. It yields the protein CATWTANQPQHF.

The rearrangement links TRBV2 to TRBJ1-3; TRBD1 might be the D (6 bases). The CDR3 extends over 14 amino acids. V was shortened by 6 bases and J by 5 bases, with 14 bases between the two germline ends. Germline V gene lookup returns CDR1 SNHLY and CDR2 FYNNEI. CDR3 region: CASRTGQSRNTIYF. CDR3 bases: TGTGCCAGCAGGACCGGACAGAGCAGAAACACCATATATTTT.

The chain uses TRBV7-9 and TRBJ2-5; 9 positions agree with TRBD2. From germline, CDR1 is SEHNR and CDR2 FQNEAQ (reference sequence). V lost 5 bases, J lost 4 bases, and 17 bases stayed unmatched. The CDR3 is 18 amino acids. For the CDR3, the DNA is TGTGCCAGCAGCCCCGGGATAGCGGGGGCGATGGGGGTAGAGACCCAGTACTTC. It codes for CASSPGIAGAMGVETQYF.

The count of this clone is one. The chain is built from TRBV29-1 and TRBJ2-3; tentatively, D is TRBD1 (5 bases). Trimming cost V 1 base and J 0 bases, with 5 bases left between them. The germline gives CDR1 SQVTM, CDR2 ANQGSEA. This CDR3 is built from 13 residues. CDR3 nucleotide sequence: TGCAGCGTTGAAGCAGGGAGCACAGATACGCAGTATTTT. Translation: CSVEAGSTDTQYF.

The chain recombines TRBV5-5 with TRBJ2-1; weak D call: TRBD1 (6 bases). The germline CDR1 and CDR2 sequences are SGHKS and YYEKEE (reference sequence). The V end was cut by 0 bases, the J end by 9 bases, with 16 bases between. The CDR3 extends over 15 amino acids. CDR3 nucleotides: TGTGCCAGCAGCTTGGCGTCCGACATAGGGGGTGAGCAGTTCTTC. This sequence encodes CASSLASDIGGEQFF.

The rearrangement joins TRBV29-1 to TRBJ1-1; 7 nucleotides align to TRBD1. The CDR3 runs to 11 residues. The J segment lost 7 bases and the V segment lost 5 bases, leaving 4 bases of the junction unmatched. Germline assignment: CDR1 SQVTM and CDR2 ANQGSEA. CDR3 DNA sequence: TGCAGCGTTCACCGGGACAGTGAAGCTTTCTTT. This codes for CSVHRDSEAFF.

Details on this clone: Sequence at one end of the junction differs from germline and may be a read error. This chain uses TRBV25-1 with TRBJ2-7; TRBD1 aligns across 8 bases. Germline lookup yields CDR1 MGHDK and CDR2 SYGVNS. The CDR3 runs 11 residues. The CDR3 is CAIPGDRRLHF. CDR3 sequence (DNA): TGTGCCATACCGGGGGACAGGCGGCTACACTTC.

The chain joins TRBV15 to TRBJ1-4; the D gene is possibly TRBD1 (6 bases). This CDR3 is 13 amino acids long. Trimming shortened V by 9 bases and J by 8 bases, and 16 bases separated the two germline ends. Germline CDR1 is LNHNV and CDR2 is YYDKDF (reference sequence). This CDR3 is CATCRGLGEKLFF. The CDR3 DNA reads as TGTGCCACTTGCAGGGGCTTGGGGGAAAAACTGTTTTTT.